This T cell receptor beta chain appears in the sequencing data of a study of blood T cell repertoires in COVID-19. Authors' data handling: Nucleated cell number was recorded as an estimate derived from reference gene primer amplification. The protocol was immunoSEQ multiplex PCR, while the TCRdb copy is restricted to in-frame clones and leaves out a portion. The V and J calls and clone size come from that table; D and trimming were worked out from the DNA. The sample lists 220,000 or so clones; less than 90% were seen once. This clone was seen more than once but under ten times. All recovered Cohort 3 donors got two negative PCRs, got clearance, or saw symptom resolution. Sequenced: PBMCs or T cells enriched from blood (not recorded which). The clonotype was recovered from a woman aged 40 to 55 who had recovered from COVID-19.

The CDR3 region is CASSPGGINEQFF. The CDR3 coding sequence is TGTGCCAGCAGCCCAGGGGGTATTAATGAGCAGTTCTTC. This chain uses TRBV3-1 (or the pseudogene TRBV3-2) with TRBJ2-1; 7 bases align to TRBD1. The germline CDR1 and CDR2 sequences are LGHDT and YNNKEL (reference sequence). This CDR3 has 13 residues. The V and J ends lost 4 bases and 7 bases, in that order; junction bases with no gene match: 4.